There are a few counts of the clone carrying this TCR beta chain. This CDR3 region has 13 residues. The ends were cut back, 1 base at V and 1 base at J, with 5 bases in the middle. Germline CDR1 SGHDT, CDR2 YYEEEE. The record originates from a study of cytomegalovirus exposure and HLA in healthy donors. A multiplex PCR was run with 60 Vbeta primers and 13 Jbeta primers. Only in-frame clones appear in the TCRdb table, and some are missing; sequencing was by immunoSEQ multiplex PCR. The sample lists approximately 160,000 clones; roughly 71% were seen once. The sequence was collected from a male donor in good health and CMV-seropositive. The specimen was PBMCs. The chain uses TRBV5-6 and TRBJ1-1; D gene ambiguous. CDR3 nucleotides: TGTGCCAGCAGCTTGAGCGCGAACACTGAAGCTTTCTTT. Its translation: CASSLSANTEAFF.